The clone carrying this TCR beta chain is medium-sized (0.01 to 0.1%) by frequency. Per germline, CDR1 DFQATT and CDR2 SNEGSKA (reference sequence). The CDR3 is 14 residues long. Extraction of RNA, which was performed with an RNeasy Mini Kit, drew on duplicate vials of about 160,000 sorted CD8+ T cells per subset. The data originate from a study of human CD8 memory T cell subsets. UMI-labeled 5' RACE yielded the TCR beta libraries. Original handling: Each of the TCR beta libraries had somewhere between about 2,600 and 20,000 functional CDR3 beta clonotypes in it. TCRdb reprocessed the 5' RACE reads and reports one entry per CDR3 protein, with no DNA. None of the V and J calls come from the authors' own analysis; TCRdb made them. The sample table includes roughly 4,000 distinct CDR3 sequences.

The sample comprised CD8+ T cells from PBMCs. The genes are TRBV20-1 and TRBJ2-4; TCRdb names TRBD1, which stays unverified in the absence of DNA. The origin of this receptor is a human donor in good health. The CDR3 spells CSAREDSLEYIQYF.